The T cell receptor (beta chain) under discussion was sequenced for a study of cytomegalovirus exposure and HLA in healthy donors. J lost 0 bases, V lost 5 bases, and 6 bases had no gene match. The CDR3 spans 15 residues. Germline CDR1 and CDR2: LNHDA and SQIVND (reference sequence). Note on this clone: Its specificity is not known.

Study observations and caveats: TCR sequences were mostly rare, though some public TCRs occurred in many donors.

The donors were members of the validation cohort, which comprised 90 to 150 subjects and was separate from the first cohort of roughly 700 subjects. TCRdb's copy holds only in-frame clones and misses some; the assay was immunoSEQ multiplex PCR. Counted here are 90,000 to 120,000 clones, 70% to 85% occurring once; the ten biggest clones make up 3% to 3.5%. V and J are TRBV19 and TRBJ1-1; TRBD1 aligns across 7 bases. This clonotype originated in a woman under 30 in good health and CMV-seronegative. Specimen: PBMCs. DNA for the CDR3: TGTGCCAGTAGTGAACACAGGGGAATGAACACTGAAGCTTTCTTT. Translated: CASSEHRGMNTEAFF.